This TCR beta chain comes out of a study of chemoradiotherapy in HPV16-positive cancers. Study-level background: A couple of HPV16-positive patients' cells yielded candidate HPV-specific clones and common motifs.

A note on this clone: What it binds is not known.

Study-wide results and limits: Candidate HPV-specific clones and E7-related TCR motifs grew in tumor during treatment. HPV-specific T cells were functionally defined from only a couple of HPV16-positive patients.

Samples were taken several times over chemoradiotherapy. CDR1 is SGHTA, CDR2 FQGNSA, per germline. Between the trimmed V and J ends, which lost 5 bases and 3 bases, there was a span of 15 bases. This CDR3 has 15 amino acids. Profiled with immunoSEQ multiplex PCR; TCRdb holds only in-frame clones, not every one. The data show tens of thousands of clones, with nearly 95% seen just once and 18% held by the top ten. This sequence originates from a human donor with HPV-associated anogenital cancer. Source: blood, taken from a patient who underwent chemoradiotherapy. This chain links TRBV7-2 with TRBJ2-3, with D possibly being TRBD1 (5 bases). CDR3: CASSAYRSRTDTQYF. DNA for the CDR3: TGTGCCAGCAGCGCTTACAGGTCCCGGACAGATACGCAGTATTTT.